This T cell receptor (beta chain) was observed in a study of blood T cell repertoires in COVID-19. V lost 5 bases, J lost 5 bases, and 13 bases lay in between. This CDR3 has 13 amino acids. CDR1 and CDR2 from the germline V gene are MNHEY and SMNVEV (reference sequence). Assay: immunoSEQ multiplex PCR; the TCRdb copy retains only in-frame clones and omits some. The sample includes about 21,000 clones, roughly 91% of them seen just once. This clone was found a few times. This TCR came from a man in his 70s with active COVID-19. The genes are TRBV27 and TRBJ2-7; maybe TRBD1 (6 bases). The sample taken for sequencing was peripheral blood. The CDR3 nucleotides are TGTGCCAGCAGTCGTCTACAGGGTGACGAGCAGTACTTC. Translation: CASSRLQGDEQYF.